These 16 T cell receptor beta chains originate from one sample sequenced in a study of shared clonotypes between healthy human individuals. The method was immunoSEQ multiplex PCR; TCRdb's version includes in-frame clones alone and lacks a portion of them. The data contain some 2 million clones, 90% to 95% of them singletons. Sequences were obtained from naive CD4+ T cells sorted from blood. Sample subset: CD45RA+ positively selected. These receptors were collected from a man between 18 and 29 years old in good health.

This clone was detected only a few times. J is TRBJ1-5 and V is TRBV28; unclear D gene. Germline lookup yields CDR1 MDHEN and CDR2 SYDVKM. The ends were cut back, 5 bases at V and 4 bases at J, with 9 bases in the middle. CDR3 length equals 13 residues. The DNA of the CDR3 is TGTGCCAGCAGTAAGGACGCTAATCAGCCCCAGCATTTT. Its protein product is CASSKDANQPQHF.

The CDR3 DNA sequence: TGCGCCAGCACACTTATGGATGAGCAGTTCTTC. Translating it yields CASTLMDEQFF. The rearrangement uses TRBV5-1 and TRBJ2-1; D uncertain. The V gene lost 6 bases and the J gene lost 8 bases, with 9 bases spanning the gap. The CDR3 runs 11 residues. The germline gives CDR1 SGHRS, CDR2 YFSETQ.

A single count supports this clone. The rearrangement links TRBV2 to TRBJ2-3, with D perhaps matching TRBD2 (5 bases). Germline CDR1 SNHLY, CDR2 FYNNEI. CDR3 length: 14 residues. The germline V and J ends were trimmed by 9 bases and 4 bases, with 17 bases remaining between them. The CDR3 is CASLDRVRADTQYF. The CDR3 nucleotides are TGTGCCAGTTTGGATAGGGTGCGGGCAGATACGCAGTATTTT.

The CDR3 nucleotides read TGTGCCAGCAGCCCAAGCGGGGCCCTGAACACCGGGGAGCTGTTTTTT. Translating gives CASSPSGALNTGELFF. This sequence joins TRBV7-3 and TRBJ2-2, with 7 bases lining up with TRBD2. The V and J ends lost 5 bases and 1 base, in that order; junction bases with no gene match: 7. This CDR3 has 16 amino acids. Germline V gene sequence: CDR1 SGHTA, CDR2 FQGTGA.

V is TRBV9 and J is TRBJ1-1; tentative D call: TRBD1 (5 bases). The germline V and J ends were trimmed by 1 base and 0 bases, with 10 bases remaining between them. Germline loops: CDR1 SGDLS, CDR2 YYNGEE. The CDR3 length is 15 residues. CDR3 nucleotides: TGTGCCAGCAGCGTACTGACAGCCGTGAACACTGAAGCTTTCTTT. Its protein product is CASSVLTAVNTEAFF.

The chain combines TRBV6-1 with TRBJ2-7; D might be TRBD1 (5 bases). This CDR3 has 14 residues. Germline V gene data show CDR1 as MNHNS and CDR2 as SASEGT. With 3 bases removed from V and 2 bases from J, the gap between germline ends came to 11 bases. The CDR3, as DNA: TGTGCCAGCAGTGAGTCGTACAGGACCTACGAGCAGTACTTC. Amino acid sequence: CASSESYRTYEQYF.

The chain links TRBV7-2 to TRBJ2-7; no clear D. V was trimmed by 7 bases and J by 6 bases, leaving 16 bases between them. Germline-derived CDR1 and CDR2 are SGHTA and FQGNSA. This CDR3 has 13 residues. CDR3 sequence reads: CASNLEIWSEQYF. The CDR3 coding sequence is TGTGCCAGCAACCTCGAGATCTGGAGCGAGCAGTACTTC. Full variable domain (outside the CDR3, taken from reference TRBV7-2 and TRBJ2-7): GAGVSQSPSNKVTEKGKDVELRCDPISGHTALYWYRQSLGQGLEFLIYFQGNSAPDKSGLPSDRFSAERTGGSVSTLTIQRTQQEDSAVYLCASNLEIWSEQYFGPGTRLTVT.

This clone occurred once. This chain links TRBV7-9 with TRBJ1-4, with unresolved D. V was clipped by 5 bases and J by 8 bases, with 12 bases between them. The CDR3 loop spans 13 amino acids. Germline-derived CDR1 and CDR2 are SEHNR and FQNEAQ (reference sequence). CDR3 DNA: TGTGCCAGCAGCCCGCGGGCAGCCGAAAAACTGTTTTTT. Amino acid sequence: CASSPRAAEKLFF.

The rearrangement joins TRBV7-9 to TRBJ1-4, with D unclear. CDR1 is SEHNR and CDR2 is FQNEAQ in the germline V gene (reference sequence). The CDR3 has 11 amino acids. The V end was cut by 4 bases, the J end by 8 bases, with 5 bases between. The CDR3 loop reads CASSSGEKLFF. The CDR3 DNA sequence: TGTGCCAGCAGCTCGGGGGAAAAACTGTTTTTT.

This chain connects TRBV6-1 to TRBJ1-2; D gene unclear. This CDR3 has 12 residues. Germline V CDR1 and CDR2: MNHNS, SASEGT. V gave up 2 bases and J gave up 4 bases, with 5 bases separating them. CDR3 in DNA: TGTGCCAGCAGTGAACAGAGCTATGGCTACACCTTC. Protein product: CASSEQSYGYTF.

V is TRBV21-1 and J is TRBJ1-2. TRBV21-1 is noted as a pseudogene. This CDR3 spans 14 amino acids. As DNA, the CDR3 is TGTGCCAGCAGCAAAGTCCCCGGACCCTATGGCTACACCTTC. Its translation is CASSKVPGPYGYTF.

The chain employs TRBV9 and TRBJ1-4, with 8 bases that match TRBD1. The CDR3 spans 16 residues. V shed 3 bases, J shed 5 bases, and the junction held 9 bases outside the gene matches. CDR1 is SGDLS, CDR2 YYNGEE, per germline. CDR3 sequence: CASSAFTGTGNEKLFF. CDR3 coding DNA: TGTGCCAGCAGCGCCTTTACCGGGACAGGCAATGAAAAACTGTTTTTT.

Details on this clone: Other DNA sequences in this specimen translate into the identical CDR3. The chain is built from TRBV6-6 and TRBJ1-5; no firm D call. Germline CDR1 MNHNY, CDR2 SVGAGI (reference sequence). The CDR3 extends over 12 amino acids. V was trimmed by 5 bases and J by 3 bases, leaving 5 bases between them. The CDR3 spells CASSPPNQPQHF. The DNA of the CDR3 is TGTGCCAGCAGTCCACCCAATCAGCCCCAGCATTTT.

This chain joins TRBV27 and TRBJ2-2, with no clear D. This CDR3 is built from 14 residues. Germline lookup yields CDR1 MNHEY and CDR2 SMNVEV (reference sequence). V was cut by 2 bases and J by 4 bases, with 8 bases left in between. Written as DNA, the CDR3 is TGTGCCAGCAGTTTAACCCGTTTCACCGGGGAGCTGTTTTTT. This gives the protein CASSLTRFTGELFF.

CDR3 DNA: TGCGCCAGCAGCACCCCGGGGGGATTGCAGGCAGAGACCCAGTACTTC. The encoded protein is CASSTPGGLQAETQYF. The chain couples TRBV5-1 to TRBJ2-5, with 7 bases lining up with TRBD2. This CDR3 has 16 residues. Germline CDR1 and CDR2: SGHRS and YFSETQ. The V gene end was trimmed by 4 bases and the J gene end by 4 bases; junction bases not matched to a gene: 13.

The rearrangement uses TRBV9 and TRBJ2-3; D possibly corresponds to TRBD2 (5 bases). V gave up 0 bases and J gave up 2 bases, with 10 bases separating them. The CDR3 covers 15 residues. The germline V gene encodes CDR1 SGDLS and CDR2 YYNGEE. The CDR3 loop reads CASSVAGSDTDTQYF. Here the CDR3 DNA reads TGTGCCAGCAGCGTAGCGGGATCGGACACAGATACGCAGTATTTT.